This TCR beta chain originates from a study of T cells expressing NK-cell markers. Study in general: It was sorted CD3+CD56+NKG2C+, CD3+CD56+NKG2C- and CD3+CD56-NKG2C+ T cells that supplied the TCR beta repertoires. Most of the eight sequenced donors tested HCMV-seropositive; one tested seronegative. Findings and limits, study-wide: The share of CD8+ T cells held by dominant NKG2C+ clonotypes was about 1.0-7.5% in several donors.

Comment on this clonotype: The target antigen is unknown.

The CDR3 sequence is 14 residues long. CDR1 and CDR2 (germline): SGDLS, YYNGEE. Using the 5' RACE reads, TCRdb records one entry per CDR3 protein without DNA. This sample's table has approximately 420,000 distinct CDR3 sequences. Sequences were obtained from blood T cells: a sorted CD56 or NKG2C T cell subset, CD4+ or CD8+ T cells, or bulk PBMC T cells (not recorded which). The TCR sequence derives from a woman aged 50 to 60 in good health. This chain joins TRBV9 and TRBJ1-5; as DNA is missing, the TRBD1 call by TCRdb cannot be tested. The CDR3 sequence: CASSRGQVNQPQHF. Full variable domain (remainder filled in from reference TRBV9 and TRBJ1-5): DSGVTQTPKHLITATGQRVTLRCSPRSGDLSVYWYQQSLDQGLQFLIQYYNGEERAKGNILERFSAQQFPDLHSELNLSSLELGDSALYFCASSRGQVNQPQHFGDGTRLSIL.